The 29 T cell receptor beta chains given below trace back to one sample, sequenced in a study of blood T cells in healthy people across ages. A J-beta primer mix and a sample-barcoded 5' primer were used in a second PCR of about 7 to 12 cycles. TCRdb itself ran the 5' RACE reads through MiXCR, one entry per CDR3 protein. Altogether approximately 800,000 distinct CDR3 sequences are present, approximately 35% being singletons, with the ten largest covering 10% to 15%. Sequencing was carried out using blood. These receptors all come from a man between 18 and 29 years old in good health.

In this sample, this clonotype turned up many times. The gene calls are TRBV7-2 and TRBJ2-1; D gene uncertain. This CDR3 region has 13 residues. V was cut by 1 base and J by 8 bases, with 9 bases left in between. The germline V gene encodes CDR1 SGHTA and CDR2 FQGNSA. Here the CDR3 reads CASSLEPSDEQFF. Written as DNA, the CDR3 is TGTGCCAGCAGCTTAGAGCCATCTGATGAGCAGTTCTTC.

This rearrangement joins TRBV28 to TRBJ2-5; 9 bases are shared with TRBD1. Unmatched junction bases numbered 12, after V lost 0 bases and J lost 13 bases. There are 15 residues in the CDR3. Germline V CDR1 and CDR2: MDHEN, SYDVKM. CDR3 bases: TGTGCCAGCAGTTTATGGACAGGGGGGTTCGATGAGCGGTACTTC. Its translation: CASSLWTGGFDERYF. Full variable domain (remainder filled in from reference TRBV28 and TRBJ2-5): DVKVTQSSRYLVKRTGEKVFLECVQDMDHENMFWYRQDPGLGLRLIYFSYDVKMKEKGDIPEGYSVSREKKERFSLILESASTNQTSMYLCASSLWTGGFDERYFGPGTRLLVL.

The chain carries TRBV10-3 and TRBJ1-2; D gene uncertain. This CDR3 comprises 14 residues. The germline V gene has CDR1 ENHRY and CDR2 SYGVKD. V dropped 3 bases and J dropped 6 bases, with 14 bases sitting between them. This chain's CDR3 is CAISDLQLMDGYTF. The CDR3, as DNA: TGTGCCATCAGTGACCTGCAGCTTATGGATGGCTACACCTTC.

V and J are TRBV4-2 and TRBJ2-3; D gene unclear. The CDR3 length is 15 residues. The V gene's germline CDR1 is LGHNA and CDR2 YNFKEQ. V was pared by 1 base and J by 2 bases, with 10 bases between. The CDR3 DNA reads as TGTGCCAGCAGCCAAGCGGTTATGCTCACAGATACGCAGTATTTT. It translates to CASSQAVMLTDTQYF.

The chain couples TRBV12-3 or TRBV12-4 to TRBJ2-5; perhaps D is TRBD1 or TRBD2 (5 bases each). Trimming removed 1 base from V and 5 bases from J, with 14 bases in between. The CDR3 covers 15 residues. This chain's CDR3 is CASSLEVRGVETQYF. As DNA, the CDR3 is TGTGCCAGCAGTTTAGAAGTGCGAGGGGTCGAGACCCAGTACTTC.

Notes on this clonotype: This may be a read error, as it is one base from a much larger clone. The V and J genes are TRBV7-2 and TRBJ2-1; the D gene is possibly TRBD2 (5 bases). The CDR3 has 15 residues. Deletions cut 5 bases from V and 9 bases from J, with 20 bases between. Germline assignment: CDR1 SGHTA and CDR2 FQGNSA. The CDR3: CASSATGKGLGEQFF. CDR3 DNA: TGTGCCAGCAGCGCAACCGGGAAAGGGTTAGGTGAGCAGTTCTTC. The full variable domain, in which reference TRBV7-2 and TRBJ2-1 provide the parts outside the CDR3, is GAGVSQSPSNKVTEKGKDVELRCDPISGHTALYWYRQSLGQGLEFLIYFQGNSAPDKSGLPSDRFSAERTGGSVSTLTIQRTQQEDSAVYLCASSATGKGLGEQFFGPGTRLTVL.

The chain joins TRBV4-3 to TRBJ2-5; D may match TRBD1 or TRBD2 (5 bases each). V was trimmed by 0 bases and J by 5 bases, leaving 13 bases between them. In germline, CDR1 is LGHNA, CDR2 YSLEER. This CDR3 is built from 15 residues. Here the CDR3 reads CASSQDSGSEETQYF. The CDR3 nucleotides are TGCGCCAGCAGCCAAGATTCAGGGAGCGAGGAGACCCAGTACTTC.

This clonotype occurred many times. This sequence joins TRBV14 and TRBJ2-7; tentative D call: TRBD1 (6 bases). Germline CDR1 reads SGHDN; CDR2 reads FVKESK. The CDR3 runs 15 residues. Trimming removed 6 bases from V and 0 bases from J, with 15 bases in between. CDR3 protein: CASSRDRYNSYEQYF. Here the CDR3 DNA reads TGTGCCAGCAGTCGAGACAGGTACAACTCCTACGAGCAGTACTTC.

At least ten counts were recorded for this clonotype. The rearrangement links TRBV20-1 to TRBJ2-6, with D maybe TRBD1 (6 bases). Trimming left V 3 bases short and J 0 bases short, with 15 bases between. The CDR3 totals 17 residues. Germline assignment: CDR1 DFQATT and CDR2 SNEGSKA (reference sequence). CDR3 nucleotides: TGCAGTGCTAGGCCTACAGGGATAGACTCTGGGGCCAACGTCCTGACTTTC. This translates into CSARPTGIDSGANVLTF.

The chain carries TRBV6-6 and TRBJ1-2; D is perhaps TRBD1 (6 bases). The CDR3 covers 14 residues. Germline CDR1 and CDR2: MNHNY and SVGAGI (reference sequence). Trimming stripped 5 bases from V and 2 bases from J, with 12 bases between. As DNA, the CDR3 is TGTGCCAGCAGTGACGAAGGGACAAACTATGGCTACACCTTC. Translation gives CASSDEGTNYGYTF.

This clonotype was observed once. This chain connects TRBV20-1 to TRBJ1-5; D gene unclear. Trimming removed 1 base from V and 1 base from J, with 11 bases in between. The CDR3 consists of 15 residues. CDR1 is DFQATT, CDR2 SNEGSKA, per germline (reference sequence). CDR3 DNA sequence: TGCAGTGCTAGAGCATCCCCACAGAGCAATCAGCCCCAGCATTTT. This encodes CSARASPQSNQPQHF.

The chain links TRBV28 to TRBJ1-1; D not certain. The CDR3 contains 15 residues. Between the trimmed V and J ends, which lost 7 bases and 1 base, there was a span of 16 bases. Germline values: CDR1 MDHEN, CDR2 SYDVKM. CDR3: CASNLPEVQNTEAFF. The CDR3, as DNA: TGTGCCAGCAATCTCCCGGAGGTCCAGAACACTGAAGCTTTCTTT.

The chain joins TRBV6-5 to TRBJ2-5; 9 bases are shared with TRBD1. The CDR3 length is 16 residues. The germline gives CDR1 MNHEY, CDR2 SVGAGI. Unmatched junction bases numbered 20, after V lost 7 bases and J lost 11 bases. For the CDR3, the DNA is TGTGCCAGCATCCCCACCGGGACAGGGTACGGCGATGAGCAGTACTTC. Protein sequence: CASIPTGTGYGDEQYF.

This chain joins TRBV24-1 and TRBJ1-4, with no clear D. The V gene lost 5 bases and the J gene lost 0 bases, with 6 bases spanning the gap. The CDR3 runs to 14 residues. Germline CDR1 KGHDR, CDR2 SFDVKD. DNA of the CDR3: TGTGCCACCAGTGGAGCAGCAACTAATGAAAAACTGTTTTTT. It specifies CATSGAATNEKLFF.

This clonotype occurred a few times. This chain links TRBV20-1 with TRBJ1-2, with unresolved D. The V gene's germline CDR1 is DFQATT and CDR2 SNEGSKA (reference sequence). The CDR3 spans 15 residues. Trimming cost V 3 bases and J 2 bases, with 16 bases left between them. The chain's CDR3 is CSARPRLHTNYGYTF. CDR3 sequence (DNA): TGCAGTGCTAGGCCCCGCCTTCATACCAACTATGGCTACACCTTC.

This chain uses TRBV4-3 with TRBJ2-3, with a weak D call TRBD1 (5 bases). Germline loops: CDR1 LGHNA, CDR2 YSLEER. The CDR3 is made up of 16 amino acids. V gave up 1 base and J gave up 1 base, with 12 bases separating them. DNA of the CDR3: TGCGCCAGCAGCCAAGCGGCAGGGATGGGCACAGATACGCAGTATTTT. Translated, it gives CASSQAAGMGTDTQYF.

The chain joins TRBV7-8 to TRBJ2-7; D is possibly TRBD2 (6 bases). V was clipped by 0 bases and J by 3 bases, with 15 bases between them. Germline-derived CDR1 and CDR2 are SGHVS and FQNEAQ. The CDR3 has 16 residues. The CDR3 sequence: CASSLAGGNLYYEQYF. The CDR3 coding sequence is TGTGCCAGCAGCTTAGCGGGCGGGAATCTATACTACGAGCAGTACTTC.

Comment on this clonotype: A read error may be the cause here, since a much bigger clone is one base away. V and J are TRBV15 and TRBJ1-2, with D possibly being TRBD1 (5 bases). This CDR3 is built from 13 residues. Germline assignment: CDR1 LNHNV and CDR2 YYDKDF (reference sequence). In DNA, the CDR3 is TGTGCCACCGGTACGGGGGACTTCTATGACTACACCTTC. Amino acids: CATGTGDFYDYTF.

This clonotype turned up a few times. The V and J genes are TRBV11-2 and TRBJ1-2; 9 bases are shared with TRBD1. The CDR3 totals 24 residues. The J segment lost 2 bases and the V segment lost 5 bases, leaving 33 bases of the junction unmatched. The germline V gene has CDR1 SGHAT and CDR2 FQNNGV. The CDR3 spells CASSHGSGQGQRISQSDKNYGYTF. CDR3 DNA: TGTGCCAGCAGCCACGGAAGCGGACAGGGGCAGCGAATCTCTCAATCCGACAAAAACTATGGCTACACCTTC.

V usage is TRBV5-1 and J usage is TRBJ2-1, with 7 bases aligning to TRBD1. With 3 bases clipped from V and 1 base from J, the junction kept 7 bases outside the gene matches. This CDR3 has 16 amino acids. Per germline, CDR1 SGHRS and CDR2 YFSETQ. CDR3 residues: CASSSPGGVSYNEQFF. Written as DNA, the CDR3 is TGCGCCAGCAGCTCCCCAGGGGGTGTGTCCTACAATGAGCAGTTCTTC. Looking up the rest from reference TRBV5-1 and TRBJ2-1 gives the full variable domain: KAGVTQTPRYLIKTRGQQVTLSCSPISGHRSVSWYQQTPGQGLQFLFEYFSETQRNKGNFPGRFSGRQFSNSRSEMNVSTLELGDSALYLCASSSPGGVSYNEQFFGPGTRLTVL.

This clonotype was found a few times. The V and J genes are TRBV4-1 and TRBJ1-1, with a weak D call TRBD1 (6 bases). Between the trimmed V and J ends, which lost 1 base and 4 bases, there was a span of 16 bases. Germline V lookup: CDR1 MGHRA, CDR2 YSYEKL. The CDR3 sequence is 16 residues long. CDR3 bases: TGCGCCAGCAGCCAAGTGAAGGGGGATTGGACCACTGAAGCTTTCTTT. Amino acids: CASSQVKGDWTTEAFF.

Concerning this clonotype itself: This could be a read error, since a much larger clone is one nucleotide away. V is TRBV14 and J is TRBJ2-1; D is unresolved. This CDR3 comprises 16 residues. Trimming pared 0 bases from V and 8 bases from J, leaving 17 bases between. Per germline, CDR1 SGHDN and CDR2 FVKESK. The CDR3 DNA reads TGTGCCAGCAGCCAAGACCTGACTTGGGATGGCGATGAGCAGTTCTTC. Translating gives CASSQDLTWDGDEQFF.

This chain links TRBV7-3 with TRBJ2-5, with 7 bases that match TRBD2. Matching the DNA end better, TRBJ2-7 makes the J call doubtful. The CDR3 totals 15 residues. Germline V lookup: CDR1 SGHTA, CDR2 FQGTGA. The CDR3 DNA reads TGTGCCAGCAGTCCGGTGGGGGGGGATTCCTACGAGCAGTACTTC. Translation: CASSPVGGDSYEQYF.

Many counts were recorded for this clonotype. This chain uses TRBV3-1 with TRBJ2-3; no clear D. CDR3 size: 15 residues. The germline V gene has CDR1 LGHDT and CDR2 YNNKEL (reference sequence). Between the trimmed V and J ends, which lost 2 bases and 0 bases, there was a span of 9 bases. CDR3 sequence: CASSQMAVSTDTQYF. CDR3 in DNA: TGTGCCAGCAGCCAAATGGCCGTTAGCACAGATACGCAGTATTTT.

The rearrangement links TRBV28 to TRBJ2-1; D gene unclear. Germline CDR1 reads MDHEN; CDR2 reads SYDVKM. The CDR3 spans 14 residues. The V gene lost 4 bases and the J gene lost 8 bases, with 15 bases spanning the gap. The CDR3 DNA is TGTGCCAGCAGTTCCAGATTTTCTAGGGATGAGCAGTTCTTC. This sequence encodes CASSSRFSRDEQFF.

As for this clonotype: Germline and junction disagree at one end, which may indicate a read error. The gene calls are TRBV29-1 and TRBJ1-3; D is ambiguous. This CDR3 is built from 12 residues. Per the germline V gene, CDR1 is SQVTM and CDR2 is ANQGSEA. CDR3 amino acids: CSVEYSGTTIYF. The CDR3 region has the DNA TGCAGCGTCGAGTACTCTGGAACCACCATATATTTT.

In its sample, this clonotype was seen a few times. The chain combines TRBV5-1 with TRBJ1-2; TRBD1 matches 7 bases. V trimming: 4 bases; J trimming: 8 bases; junction bases outside the gene matches: 8. From germline, CDR1 is SGHRS and CDR2 YFSETQ. CDR3 length equals 13 residues. This chain's CDR3 is CASSIGQARGYTF. DNA for the CDR3: TGCGCCAGCAGCATCGGACAGGCCCGGGGCTACACCTTC.

The chain links TRBV15 to TRBJ2-1, with 7 positions matching TRBD2. CDR1 is LNHNV, CDR2 YYDKDF, per germline (reference sequence). This CDR3 region has 14 residues. Germline trimming cut 5 bases from V and 8 bases from J; bases unmatched to any gene: 9. CDR3 loop: CATSGRTRGDEQFF. In DNA, the CDR3 is TGTGCCACCAGCGGTCGGACTAGGGGCGATGAGCAGTTCTTC.

A note on this clonotype: No DNA is shown, since the ends of the CDR3 on it are uncertain; the CDR3 is the one TCRdb lists. The chain uses TRBV4-1 and TRBJ1-1. The V gene's germline CDR1 is MGHRA and CDR2 YSYEKL. The CDR3 adds up to 13 amino acids, both ends counted. Here the CDR3 reads CASVSDTEAFFGF.